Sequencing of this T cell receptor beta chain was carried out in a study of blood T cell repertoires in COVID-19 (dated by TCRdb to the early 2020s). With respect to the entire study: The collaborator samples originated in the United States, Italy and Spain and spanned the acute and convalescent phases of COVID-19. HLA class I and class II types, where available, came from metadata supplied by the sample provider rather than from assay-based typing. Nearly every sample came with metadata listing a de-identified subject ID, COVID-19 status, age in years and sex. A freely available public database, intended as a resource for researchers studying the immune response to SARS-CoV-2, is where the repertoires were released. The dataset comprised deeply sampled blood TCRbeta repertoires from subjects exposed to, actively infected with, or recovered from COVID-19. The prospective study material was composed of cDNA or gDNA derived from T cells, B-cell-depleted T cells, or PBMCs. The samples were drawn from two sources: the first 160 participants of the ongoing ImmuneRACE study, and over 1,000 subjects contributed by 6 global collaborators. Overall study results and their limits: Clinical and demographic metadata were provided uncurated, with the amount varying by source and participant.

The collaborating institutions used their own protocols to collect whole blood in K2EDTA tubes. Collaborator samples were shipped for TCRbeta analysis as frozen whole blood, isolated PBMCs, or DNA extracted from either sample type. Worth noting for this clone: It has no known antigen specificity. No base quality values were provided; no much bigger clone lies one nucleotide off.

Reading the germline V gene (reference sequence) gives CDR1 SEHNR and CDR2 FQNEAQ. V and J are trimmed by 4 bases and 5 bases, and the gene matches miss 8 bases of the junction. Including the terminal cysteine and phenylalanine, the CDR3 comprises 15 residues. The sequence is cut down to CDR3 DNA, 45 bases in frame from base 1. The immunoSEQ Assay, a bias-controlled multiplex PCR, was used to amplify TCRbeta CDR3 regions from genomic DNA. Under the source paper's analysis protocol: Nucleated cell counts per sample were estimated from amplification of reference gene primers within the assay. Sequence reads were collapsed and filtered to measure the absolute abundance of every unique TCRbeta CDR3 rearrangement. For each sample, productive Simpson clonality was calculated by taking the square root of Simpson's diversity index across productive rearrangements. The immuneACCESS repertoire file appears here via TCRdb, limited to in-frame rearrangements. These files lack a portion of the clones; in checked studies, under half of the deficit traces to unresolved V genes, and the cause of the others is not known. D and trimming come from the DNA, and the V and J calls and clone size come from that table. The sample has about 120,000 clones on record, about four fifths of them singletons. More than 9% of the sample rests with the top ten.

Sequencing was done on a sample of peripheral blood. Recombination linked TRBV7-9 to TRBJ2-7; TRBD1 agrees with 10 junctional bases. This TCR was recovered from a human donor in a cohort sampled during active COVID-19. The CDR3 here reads CASSSRDRGTHEQYF. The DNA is TGTGCCAGCAGCTCCCGGGACAGGGGAACCCACGAGCAGTACTTC.